This TCR beta chain comes out of a study of cytomegalovirus exposure and HLA in healthy donors. For the study at large: The approximately 690 first-cohort repertoires and the 110 or so validation repertoires shared the same platform, a later analysis reported. Study-level points and caveats: The finding came from a later analysis; first-cohort TCR clusters tended to co-occur in the roughly 120 validation repertoires.

On this clone itself: Its antigen remains unidentified.

This CDR3 region has 13 residues. Trimming shortened V by 4 bases and J by 1 base, and 7 bases separated the two germline ends. Germline V gene sequence: CDR1 SNHLY, CDR2 FYNNEI. This table comes from immunoSEQ multiplex PCR, and its TCRdb copy is limited to in-frame clones, with some not included. This sample has over 150,000 clones; roughly 90% occur once, and the top ten carry 20% to 25%. The V and J genes are TRBV2 and TRBJ1-1, with unresolved D. The sequence was collected from a man between 18 and 35 years old in good health and CMV-seropositive. Input material: PBMCs. This CDR3 is CASSGAGNTEAFF. As DNA, the CDR3 is TGTGCCAGCAGTGGGGCGGGGAACACTGAAGCTTTCTTT.